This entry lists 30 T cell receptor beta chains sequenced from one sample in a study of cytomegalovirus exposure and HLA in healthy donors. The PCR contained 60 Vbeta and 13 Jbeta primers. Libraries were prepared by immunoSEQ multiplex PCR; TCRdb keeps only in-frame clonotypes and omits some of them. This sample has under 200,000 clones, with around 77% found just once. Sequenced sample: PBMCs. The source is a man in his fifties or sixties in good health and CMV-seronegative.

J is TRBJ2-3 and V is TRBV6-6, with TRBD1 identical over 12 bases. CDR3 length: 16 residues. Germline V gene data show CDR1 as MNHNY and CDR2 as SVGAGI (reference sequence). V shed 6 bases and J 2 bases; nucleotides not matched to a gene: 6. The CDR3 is CASSRGTGGVTDTQYF. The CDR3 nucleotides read TGTGCCAGCAGCCGAGGGACAGGGGGCGTCACAGATACGCAGTATTTT.

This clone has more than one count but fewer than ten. CDR3 residues: CASSEAVGGGTGELFF. CDR3 nucleotides: TGTGCCAGCAGTGAAGCAGTGGGGGGTGGCACCGGGGAGCTGTTTTTT. The chain employs TRBV6-1 and TRBJ2-2; tentative D call: TRBD2 (6 bases). CDR1 and CDR2 (germline): MNHNS, SASEGT. The CDR3 spans 16 residues. V shed 0 bases and J shed 4 bases, with 12 bases lying between them.

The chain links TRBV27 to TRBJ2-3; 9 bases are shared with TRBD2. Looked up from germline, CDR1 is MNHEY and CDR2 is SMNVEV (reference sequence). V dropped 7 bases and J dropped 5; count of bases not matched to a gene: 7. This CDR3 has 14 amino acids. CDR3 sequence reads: CASTPGLAEDTQYF. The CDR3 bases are TGTGCCAGCACCCCGGGACTAGCTGAAGATACGCAGTATTTT.

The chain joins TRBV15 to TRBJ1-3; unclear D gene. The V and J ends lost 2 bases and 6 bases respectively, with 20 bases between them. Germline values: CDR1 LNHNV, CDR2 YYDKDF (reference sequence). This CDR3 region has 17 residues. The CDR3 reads CATSRPSGGGKTNTIYF. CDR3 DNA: TGTGCCACCAGCAGACCCTCGGGCGGAGGAAAAACAAACACCATATATTTT.

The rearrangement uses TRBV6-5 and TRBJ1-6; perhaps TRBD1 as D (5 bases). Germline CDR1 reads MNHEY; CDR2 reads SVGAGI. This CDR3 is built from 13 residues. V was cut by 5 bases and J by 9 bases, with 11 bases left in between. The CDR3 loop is CASSRAQGSPLHF. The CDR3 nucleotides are TGTGCCAGCAGTCGTGCTCAGGGTTCACCCCTCCACTTT.

The CDR3 here is CASSTSGSTDTQYF. The CDR3 bases are TGTGCCAGTTCGACTAGCGGGAGCACAGATACGCAGTATTTT. The chain uses TRBV6-1 and TRBJ2-3, with TRBD2 matching 10 bases. The CDR3 spans 14 residues. Per the germline V gene, CDR1 is MNHNS and CDR2 is SASEGT. Trimming at V came to 9 bases and at J to 0 bases, leaving 3 bases not matched to a gene.

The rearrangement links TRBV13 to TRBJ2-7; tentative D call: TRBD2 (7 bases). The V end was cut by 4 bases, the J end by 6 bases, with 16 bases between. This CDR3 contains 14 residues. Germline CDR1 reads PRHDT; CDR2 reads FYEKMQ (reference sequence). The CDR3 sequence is CASSYGGPVSEQYF. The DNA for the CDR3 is TGTGCCAGCAGCTACGGGGGGCCGGTTTCCGAGCAGTACTTC.

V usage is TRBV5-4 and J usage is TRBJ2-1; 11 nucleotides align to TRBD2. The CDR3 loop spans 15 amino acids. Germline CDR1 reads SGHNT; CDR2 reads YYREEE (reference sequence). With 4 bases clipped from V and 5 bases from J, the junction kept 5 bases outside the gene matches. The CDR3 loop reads CASSPGTSGNNEQFF. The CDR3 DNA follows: TGTGCCAGCAGCCCAGGGACTAGCGGTAACAATGAGCAGTTCTTC.

CDR3 bases: TGTGCCAGCAGTAACAGGGGTTCCTACGAGCAGTACTTC. It specifies CASSNRGSYEQYF. The V call is TRBV27, the J call TRBJ2-7, with 7 bases fitting TRBD1. Germline V gene sequence: CDR1 MNHEY, CDR2 SMNVEV (reference sequence). With V trimmed by 5 bases and J by 1 base, 2 bases remained unmatched. This CDR3 is built from 13 residues.

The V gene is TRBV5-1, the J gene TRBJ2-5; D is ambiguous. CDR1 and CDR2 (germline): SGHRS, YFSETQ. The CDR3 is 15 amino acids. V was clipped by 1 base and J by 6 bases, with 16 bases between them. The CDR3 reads CASSLRDPVGQTQYF. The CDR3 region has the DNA TGCGCCAGCAGCTTGAGAGACCCAGTGGGCCAGACCCAGTACTTC.

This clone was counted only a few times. CDR3 sequence reads: CASSYGQGNYGYTF. CDR3 nucleotides: TGTGCCAGCAGTTACGGACAGGGTAACTATGGCTACACCTTC. The V and J genes are TRBV6-5 and TRBJ1-2; 8 bases map to TRBD1. This CDR3 comprises 14 residues. The germline CDR1 and CDR2 sequences are MNHEY and SVGAGI. Trimming removed 2 bases from V and 1 base from J; junction bases left unmatched: 0.

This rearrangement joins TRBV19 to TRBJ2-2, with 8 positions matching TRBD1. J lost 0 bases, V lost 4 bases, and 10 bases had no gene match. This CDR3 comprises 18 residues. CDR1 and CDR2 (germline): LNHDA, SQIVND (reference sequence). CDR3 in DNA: TGTGCCAGTAGTACCCCCAATTGGGACAGGTCGAACACCGGGGAGCTGTTTTTT. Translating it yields CASSTPNWDRSNTGELFF.

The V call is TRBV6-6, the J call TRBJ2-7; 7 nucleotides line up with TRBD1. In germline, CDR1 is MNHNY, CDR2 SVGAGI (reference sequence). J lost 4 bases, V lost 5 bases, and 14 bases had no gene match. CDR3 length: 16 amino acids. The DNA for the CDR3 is TGTGCCAGCAGTACCACCATAACAGGGGCCAATTACGAGCAGTACTTC. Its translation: CASSTTITGANYEQYF.

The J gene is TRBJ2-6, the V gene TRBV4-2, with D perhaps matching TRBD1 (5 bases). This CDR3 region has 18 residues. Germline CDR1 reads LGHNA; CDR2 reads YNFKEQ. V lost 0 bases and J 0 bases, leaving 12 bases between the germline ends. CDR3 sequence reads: CASSQESQGISGANVLTF. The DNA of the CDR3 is TGTGCCAGCAGCCAAGAGTCTCAGGGAATCTCTGGGGCCAACGTCCTGACTTTC.

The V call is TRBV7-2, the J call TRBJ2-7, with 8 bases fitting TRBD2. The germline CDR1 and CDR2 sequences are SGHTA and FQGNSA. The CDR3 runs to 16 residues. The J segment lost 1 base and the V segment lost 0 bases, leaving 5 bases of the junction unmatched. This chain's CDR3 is CASSLARGVGSYEQYF. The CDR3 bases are TGTGCCAGCAGCTTAGCGCGGGGGGTAGGATCCTACGAGCAGTACTTC.

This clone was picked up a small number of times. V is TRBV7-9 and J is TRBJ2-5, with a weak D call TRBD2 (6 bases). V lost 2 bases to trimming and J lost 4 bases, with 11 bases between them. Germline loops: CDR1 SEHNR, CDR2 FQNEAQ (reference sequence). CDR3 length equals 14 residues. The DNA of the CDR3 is TGTGCCAGCAGCTTAACCCTGGGGGGAGAGACCCAGTACTTC. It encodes CASSLTLGGETQYF.

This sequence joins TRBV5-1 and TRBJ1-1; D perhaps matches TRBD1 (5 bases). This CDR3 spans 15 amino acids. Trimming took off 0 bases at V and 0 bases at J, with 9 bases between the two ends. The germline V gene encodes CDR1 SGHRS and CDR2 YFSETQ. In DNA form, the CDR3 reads TGCGCCAGCAGCTTGGCAGGGAACATGAACACTGAAGCTTTCTTT. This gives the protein CASSLAGNMNTEAFF.

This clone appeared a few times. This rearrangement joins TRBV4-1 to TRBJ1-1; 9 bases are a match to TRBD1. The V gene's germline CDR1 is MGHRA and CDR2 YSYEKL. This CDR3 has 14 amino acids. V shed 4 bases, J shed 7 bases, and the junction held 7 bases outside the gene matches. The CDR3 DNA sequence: TGCGCCAGCAGCCCTCCGGGACAGGGCGGTGAAGCTTTCTTT. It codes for CASSPPGQGGEAFF.

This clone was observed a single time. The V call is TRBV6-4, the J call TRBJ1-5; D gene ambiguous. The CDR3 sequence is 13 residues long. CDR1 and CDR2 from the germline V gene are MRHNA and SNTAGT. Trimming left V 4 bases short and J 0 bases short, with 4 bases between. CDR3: CASSVDSNQPQHF. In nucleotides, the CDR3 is TGTGCCAGCAGTGTAGATAGCAATCAGCCCCAGCATTTT.

CDR3 sequence reads: CASSSSRDRGREQYF. In DNA form, the CDR3 reads TGTGCCAGCAGCTCTAGCCGGGACAGAGGCAGGGAGCAGTACTTC. The rearrangement uses TRBV11-2 and TRBJ2-7, with TRBD1 matching over 7 bases. This CDR3 comprises 15 residues. Germline V CDR1 and CDR2: SGHAT, FQNNGV. V shed 4 bases and J 7 bases; nucleotides not matched to a gene: 13.

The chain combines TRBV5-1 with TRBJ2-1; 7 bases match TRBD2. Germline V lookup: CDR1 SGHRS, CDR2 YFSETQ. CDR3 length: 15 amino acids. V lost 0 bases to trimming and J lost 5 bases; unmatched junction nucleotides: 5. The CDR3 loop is CASSLVAGEDNEQFF. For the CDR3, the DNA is TGCGCCAGCAGCTTGGTGGCGGGAGAGGACAATGAGCAGTTCTTC.

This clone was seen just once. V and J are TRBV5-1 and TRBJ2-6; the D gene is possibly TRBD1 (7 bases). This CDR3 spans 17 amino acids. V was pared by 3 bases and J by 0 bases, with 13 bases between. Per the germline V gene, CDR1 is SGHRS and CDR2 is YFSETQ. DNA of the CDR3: TGCGCCAGCAGCTGGCGGGACAGCAACTCTGGGGCCAACGTCCTGACTTTC. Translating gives CASSWRDSNSGANVLTF.

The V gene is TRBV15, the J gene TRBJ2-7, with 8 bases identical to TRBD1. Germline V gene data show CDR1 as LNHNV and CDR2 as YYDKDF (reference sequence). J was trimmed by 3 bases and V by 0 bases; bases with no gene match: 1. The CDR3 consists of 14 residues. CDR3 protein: CATSREGQGYEQYF. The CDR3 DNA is TGTGCCACCAGCAGAGAAGGACAGGGCTACGAGCAGTACTTC.

The chain's CDR3 is CAISESLGGEQPQHF. As DNA, the CDR3 is TGTGCCATCAGTGAGTCCCTGGGAGGGGAACAGCCCCAGCATTTT. The J gene is TRBJ1-5, the V gene TRBV10-3; D may be TRBD1 (5 bases). V lost 0 bases to trimming and J lost 7 bases, with 13 bases between them. The CDR3 sequence is 15 residues long. Germline V lookup: CDR1 ENHRY, CDR2 SYGVKD.

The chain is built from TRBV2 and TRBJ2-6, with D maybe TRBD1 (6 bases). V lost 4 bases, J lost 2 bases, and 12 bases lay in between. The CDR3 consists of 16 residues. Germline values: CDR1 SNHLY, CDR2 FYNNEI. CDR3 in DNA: TGTGCCAGCAGTGGGGACACCTCCCCTGGGGCCAACGTCCTGACTTTC. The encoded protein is CASSGDTSPGANVLTF.

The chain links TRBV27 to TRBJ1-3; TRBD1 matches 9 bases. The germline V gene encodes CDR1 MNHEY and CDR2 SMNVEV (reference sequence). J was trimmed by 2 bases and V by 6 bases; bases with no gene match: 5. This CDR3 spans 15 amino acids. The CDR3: CASRKTGGPGNTIYF. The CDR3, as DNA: TGTGCCAGCAGAAAAACAGGGGGCCCTGGAAACACCATATATTTT.

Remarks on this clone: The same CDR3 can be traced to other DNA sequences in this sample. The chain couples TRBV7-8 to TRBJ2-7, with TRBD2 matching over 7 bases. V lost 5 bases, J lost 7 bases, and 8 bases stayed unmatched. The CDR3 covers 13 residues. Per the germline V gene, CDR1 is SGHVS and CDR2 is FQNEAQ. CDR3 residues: CASSLGTGGEQYF. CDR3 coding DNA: TGTGCCAGCAGCCTAGGGACCGGGGGGGAGCAGTACTTC.

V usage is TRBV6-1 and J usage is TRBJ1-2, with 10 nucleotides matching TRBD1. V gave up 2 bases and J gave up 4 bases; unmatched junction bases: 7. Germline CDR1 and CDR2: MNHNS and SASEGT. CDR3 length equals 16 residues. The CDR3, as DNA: TGTGCCAGCAGTGAAAGGGACAGGGGCTTTGTCTATGGCTACACCTTC. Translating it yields CASSERDRGFVYGYTF.

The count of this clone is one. The chain's CDR3 is CASSPAGDYTEAFF. In DNA form, the CDR3 reads TGTGCCAGCTCACCTGCGGGGGACTACACTGAAGCTTTCTTT. This sequence joins TRBV18 and TRBJ1-1; tentative D call: TRBD1 (5 bases). Germline V gene lookup returns CDR1 KGHSH and CDR2 LQKENI. The V and J ends lost 3 bases and 3 bases respectively, with 11 bases between them. This CDR3 is built from 14 residues. Looking up the rest from reference TRBV18 and TRBJ1-1 gives the full variable domain: NAGVMQNPRHLVRRRGQEARLRCSPMKGHSHVYWYRQLPEEGLKFMVYLQKENIIDESGMPKERFSAEFPKEGPSILRIQQVVRGDSAAYFCASSPAGDYTEAFFGQGTRLTVV.

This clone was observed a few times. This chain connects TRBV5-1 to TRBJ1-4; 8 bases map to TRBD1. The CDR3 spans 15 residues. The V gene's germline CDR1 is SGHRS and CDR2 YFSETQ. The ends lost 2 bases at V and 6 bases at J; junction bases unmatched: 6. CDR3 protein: CASSLSTGEDEKLFF. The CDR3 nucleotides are TGCGCCAGCAGCTTATCGACAGGGGAGGATGAAAAACTGTTTTTT.